Given below is one T cell receptor (beta chain) in context. The sample holds many counts of this clonotype. Its binding antigen is unknown. No per-base quality is available; no much larger clone lies one base away. These data originate in a study of T cells in Graves' hyperthyroidism and ophthalmopathy (dated by TCRdb to between 2018 and 2021). Broadly, across the study: Peripheral blood samples were taken at initial diagnosis, before any treatment was given. To identify distinguishing TCR V-J signatures, a discovery cohort of around 100 patients was used, comprising 40 to 45 with Graves' ophthalmopathy and approximately 57 with stable Graves' hyperthyroidism. Prospective prediction of ophthalmopathy was tested in an independent validation cohort consisting of 18 hyperthyroidism patients and approximately 16 patients who later progressed to ophthalmopathy. The approximately 98 discovery patients were randomly divided into training and test sets at a 7:3 ratio. In addition, the study compared T-cell repertoires in thyroid tissue and in blood from 6 or 7 Graves' hyperthyroidism patients. Once sampling was done, hyperthyroidism patients were given methimazole at a starting dose of 30 mg daily, whereas ophthalmopathy patients were given high-dose intravenous methylprednisolone. According to the paper, TCR Vbeta CDR3 sequencing was carried out on around 140 peripheral blood samples, which came from some 41 ophthalmopathy, 80 or so hyperthyroidism and about 17 progressor patients. Summary of the overall study and its limitations: Most expanded thyroid clonotypes (frequency above 0.001) were also detected in blood, a finding suggesting that blood repertoires may reflect thyroid immune responses. A model built on a 13 V-J signature distinguished ophthalmopathy from stable hyperthyroidism, reaching about 88% sensitivity and under 84% specificity in cross-validation and 80%/75% in testing. Sample size was not statistically predetermined, and blinding of investigators to group allocation was not performed. In validation, the model predicted progression to ophthalmopathy a median of 6.5 months before onset, with about 71% sensitivity and 72.22% specificity.

The TCR beta CDR3 regions were amplified from RNA transcripts. The first round of RT-PCR for the TCR CDR3 was performed with the HTBI primer set and the Qiagen OneStep RT-PCR kit. The libraries were constructed in a second round of multiplex PCR and then size-selected and purified. The libraries were sequenced on an Illumina HiSeq2000 using paired-end 100 bp reads. Concerning the study's data processing: Raw data were processed with SOAPnuke, discarding reads with adapters, uncalled bases, mean Phred below 15, or no exact constant-primer or identifier match. High-quality paired reads were merged with COPE v1.2.5, and unique nucleotide sequences were defined as clonotypes. MiTCR v1.1 was used to align clonotypes to the IMGT TRBV, TRBD and TRBJ reference segments. The analysis included only V-J combinations with a frequency above 0.0001, which together covered 98% to 99.2% of the repertoires. The TCS score was defined as F50 (clonal expansion) divided by E x V (chaos), with BLOSUM62-based TCRdist calculated between CDR3 peptides within each V-J. Welch's t-statistics and random forest reduced around 550 V-J features to roughly 13, which were used in a naive Bayes classifier (R e1071). TCRdb reprocessing: public reads trimmed at Q25 with fastp, clones called with MiXCR, in-frame beta chains kept. Rows with one shared CDR3 protein collapse into an entry with the most common genes and DNA. In this record, the V and J calls reflect TCRdb's handling and not the investigators' own analysis. Across this sample there are more than 350,000 distinct CDR3 sequences, with 17% seen only once. Around a third of the sample is held by the ten biggest clonotypes.

The CDR3, from cysteine to phenylalanine, totals 14 residues. Of all the DNA, just the CDR3 is kept, 42 bases in frame from base 1. V sheds 0 bases and J sheds 2 bases, leaving 8 bases between their ends. For CDR1 and CDR2, the germline V gene lists SGHRS and YFSETQ. The hyperthyroidism patients were between 18 and 65 years old and newly diagnosed, with a disease duration of less than 2 months. Exclusion was applied to patients with uncontrolled infections, other autoimmune diseases, pregnancy or lactation. Clinical symptoms, serum thyroxine and TRAb, thyroid ultrasound, and orbital computed tomography formed the basis for the diagnoses. For progressor patients, blood was drawn at the first diagnosis of hyperthyroidism, before any ophthalmopathy symptoms had appeared. PBMCs were separated from 10 ml of fresh peripheral blood using Ficoll-Paque density gradient centrifugation. Progressor patients were first diagnosed with Graves' hyperthyroidism and then developed ophthalmopathy during follow-up. Total RNA was extracted using Trizol reagent, and RNA quality was assessed on an Agilent 2100 Bioanalyzer.

Sequenced sample: blood. The TCR sequence derives from a woman under 40 with Graves' hyperthyroidism that later progressed to Graves' ophthalmopathy. The receptor chain draws on TRBV5-1 and TRBJ1-2; the D gene remains uncertain. The sequenced DNA is TGCGCCAGCAGCTTGGGCGGTGAGAACTATGGCTACACCTTC. This sequence encodes CASSLGGENYGYTF.